The sample holds a few counts of the clone carrying this T cell receptor beta chain. Through a sample-barcoded 5' primer and a J-beta primer mix, a second PCR was run for about 6 to 11 cycles. One entry per CDR3 protein results from TCRdb running MiXCR on the 5' RACE reads. The sample lists about 930,000 distinct CDR3 sequences; 25% to 30% were seen once. This record belongs to a study of blood T cells in healthy people across ages. CDR1 and CDR2 (germline): SGHDN, FVKESK. V lost 4 bases and J lost 3; bases outside the gene matches: 15. This CDR3 spans 17 amino acids. These records were also assigned to another study, of T cells of mothers and their children.

Sample: blood. The chain couples TRBV14 to TRBJ2-7; 7 bases agree with TRBD1. The TCR sequence derives from a woman in her 40s in good health. The CDR3 nucleotides are TGTGCCAGCAGCCGAAGATTAGTACCGGGACAGAACTACGAGCAGTACTTC. As protein: CASSRRLVPGQNYEQYF.